This T cell receptor beta chain was captured in a study of blood T cell repertoires in COVID-19. This CDR3 has 14 amino acids. Germline values: CDR1 SGHAT, CDR2 FQNNGV. The ends were cut back, 5 bases at V and 8 bases at J, with 17 bases in the middle. The authors' processing: Reference gene primer amplification gave nucleated cell count estimates. The table came from immunoSEQ multiplex PCR; TCRdb's copy has only in-frame clones and leaves some out. Clonal size and the V and J genes are those of that table, whereas D and trimming came from the DNA. The sample lists hundreds of thousands of clones; around 85% were seen once.

The clonotype comes from a woman aged 50 to 65 with active or convalescent COVID-19. Material: peripheral blood. The gene calls are TRBV11-2 and TRBJ2-3, with a tentative D call TRBD1 (5 bases). CDR3 amino acids: CASSLPAAGRTQYF. CDR3 DNA sequence: TGTGCCAGCAGCCTTCCCGCGGCAGGGCGTACGCAGTATTTT.